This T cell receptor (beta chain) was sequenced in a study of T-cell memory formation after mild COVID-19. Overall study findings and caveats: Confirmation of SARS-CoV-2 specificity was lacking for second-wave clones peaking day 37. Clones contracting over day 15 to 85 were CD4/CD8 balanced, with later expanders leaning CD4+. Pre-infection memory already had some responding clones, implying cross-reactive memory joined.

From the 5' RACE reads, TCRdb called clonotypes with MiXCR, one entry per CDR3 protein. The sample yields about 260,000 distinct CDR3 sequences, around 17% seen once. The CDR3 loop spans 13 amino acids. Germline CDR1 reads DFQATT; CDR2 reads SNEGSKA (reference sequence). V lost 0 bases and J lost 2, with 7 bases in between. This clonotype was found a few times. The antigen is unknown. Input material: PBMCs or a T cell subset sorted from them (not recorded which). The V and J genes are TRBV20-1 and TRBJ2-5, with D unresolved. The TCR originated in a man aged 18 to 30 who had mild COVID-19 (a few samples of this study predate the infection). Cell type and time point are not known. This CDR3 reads CSARDVGQETQYF. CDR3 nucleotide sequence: TGCAGTGCTAGAGATGTGGGGCAAGAGACCCAGTACTTC.